What follows is one T cell receptor beta chain and its context. In the study's own analysis: Amplifying reference gene primers gave estimates of nucleated cell counts. Clones were sequenced by immunoSEQ multiplex PCR, and TCRdb holds only the in-frame ones, with some missing. V, J and clone size derive from that table, while D and trimming were established from the DNA sequence. The sample lists roughly 260,000 clones; around nine tenths were seen once. The germline V gene has CDR1 SGHTA and CDR2 FQGNSA. This CDR3 spans 14 amino acids. V dropped 6 bases and J dropped 6; count of bases not matched to a gene: 8. This entry is derived from a study of blood T cell repertoires in COVID-19. Study background: Some COVID-19 samples were acute and others convalescent; all came from the United States, Italy and Spain. From T cells, B-cell-depleted T cells, or PBMCs came the material, which was cDNA or gDNA.

The TCR originated in a woman between 40 and 55 years old who had recovered from COVID-19. Material for sequencing was peripheral blood. This sequence joins TRBV7-2 and TRBJ1-5; 7 bases agree with TRBD1. The CDR3 DNA is TGTGCCAGCAGTGAGGGGGCAGGGCCTCAGCCCCAGCATTTT. This codes for CASSEGAGPQPQHF.